A selection of T cell receptor beta chains follows, all from one sample in a study of T cell responses to AZD1222 COVID-19 vaccine. Repertoires were generated with immunoSEQ multiplex PCR, while TCRdb's copy carries only in-frame clones and drops some. The sample carries 150,000 to 180,000 clones, roughly nine tenths recorded once. This sample comprised peripheral blood, obtained on day 0 of AZD1222 vaccination. These receptors originate from an adult in good health. Each CDR3 is given with its conserved first and last residue. D genes are given only for firm matches. The listing skips clone size in some rows; elsewhere it reads once, few, many or a size class.

j_gene,v_gene,abundance,d_gene,CDR3nt,CDR3aa
TRBJ1-1,TRBV2,NA,TRBD1,TGTGCCAGCAGGGCTAGCGACAGGGCGAGGGAAGCTTTCTTT,CASRASDRAREAFF
TRBJ1-2,TRBV12-3/TRBV12-4,few,NA,TGTGCCAGCAGTTTAGGGCAACGGGGCTACACCTTC,CASSLGQRGYTF
TRBJ2-1,TRBV28,once,NA,TGTGCCAGCAGTCCGAGAGGGTTCCGACGGTGGAACAATGAGCAGTTCTTC,CASSPRGFRRWNNEQFF
TRBJ1-6,TRBV5-1,few,NA,TGCGCCAGCAGCTTTCAGGTTGGTTCACCCCTCCACTTT,CASSFQVGSPLHF
TRBJ1-5,TRBV5-4,NA,NA,TGTGCCAGCAGCTTGGGTCCCCCGGCGGATCAGCCCCAGCATTTT,CASSLGPPADQPQHF
TRBJ2-7,TRBV5-1,NA,TRBD1,TGCGCCAGCAGCCCAGTTCGGGACAGGGTTACCTACGAGCAGTACTTC,CASSPVRDRVTYEQYF
TRBJ1-2,TRBV14,NA,NA,TGTGCCAGCAGCCAACTCACAGTGGCGGGTGGCTACACCTTC,CASSQLTVAGGYTF
TRBJ2-7,TRBV5-1,NA,NA,TGCGCCAGCAGCTGGGCTGCGGGGTCCTACGAGCAGTACTTC,CASSWAAGSYEQYF
TRBJ1-2,TRBV21-1,once,NA,TGTGCCAGCAGCAAGCGTCTAGAGGGAGGCTACACCTTC,CASSKRLEGGYTF
TRBJ2-1,TRBV9,NA,NA,TGTGCCAGCAGCGTAGGCGGGACCAGCTCCTACAATGAGCAGTTCTTC,CASSVGGTSSYNEQFF
TRBJ1-5,TRBV10-2,NA,NA,TGCGCCAGCACCCCATTGAGGGGGAGCAATCAGCCCCAGCATTTT,CASTPLRGSNQPQHF
TRBJ2-7,TRBV3-1/TRBV3-2,once,NA,TGTGCCAGCATCAGTTCGGAAGGGGAGACCGAGCAGTACTTC,CASISSEGETEQYF
TRBJ1-6,TRBV7-3,NA,NA,TGTGCCAGCAGCTTTCCAGGGTTCGGCCGTGATTCACCCCTCCACTTT,CASSFPGFGRDSPLHF
TRBJ2-3,TRBV2,NA,TRBD2,TGTGCCAGCAAGGAGCGGGAGGGGGGCGATACGCAGTATTTT,CASKEREGGDTQYF
TRBJ2-7,TRBV9,once,NA,TGTGCCAGCAGCACAGACGACGGTCCCCTCTACGAGCAGTACTTC,CASSTDDGPLYEQYF
TRBJ1-6,TRBV12-3/TRBV12-4,NA,NA,TGTGCCAGCAGTCCGGGTGGTTCACCCCTCCACTTT,CASSPGGSPLHF
TRBJ1-2,TRBV27,NA,TRBD1,TGTGCCAGCAGTTTACAGGGGGCTAACTATGGCTACACCTTC,CASSLQGANYGYTF
TRBJ1-3,TRBV11-2,once,NA,TGTGCCAGCAGAGGAACTTACTCTGGAAACACCATATATTTT,CASRGTYSGNTIYF
TRBJ1-1,TRBV7-8,NA,TRBD1,TGTGCCAGCAGCCCAGGGGGGGGCGGTGGGGAAGCTTTCTTT,CASSPGGGGGEAFF
TRBJ2-7,TRBV5-1,NA,NA,TGCGCCAGCAGCTTAATTGGAGACAAGCAGTACTTC,CASSLIGDKQYF
TRBJ2-3,TRBV5-1,NA,NA,TGCGCCAGCAGCTTGTCCCCCCTCGGCACAGATACGCAGTATTTT,CASSLSPLGTDTQYF
TRBJ2-3,TRBV5-8,NA,NA,TGTGCCAGCAGCTCGGACGGATCTAGCACAGATACGCAGTATTTT,CASSSDGSSTDTQYF
TRBJ2-1,TRBV6-5,NA,NA,TGTGCCAGCAAGGGGGGACGGGCAAATGAGCAGTTCTTC,CASKGGRANEQFF
TRBJ2-1,TRBV19,NA,NA,TGTGCCACTGGGGGTTCAAGGGCCACCTACAATGAGCAGTTCTTC,CATGGSRATYNEQFF
TRBJ2-7,TRBV19,NA,TRBD2,TGTGCCAGTAACCCTAGCGGCACCTACGAGCAGTACTTC,CASNPSGTYEQYF
TRBJ2-1,TRBV11-1,NA,TRBD1,TGTGCCAGCTCTCGGGACAGGGCGTTAGATGAGCAGTTCTTC,CASSRDRALDEQFF
TRBJ1-4,TRBV28,NA,TRBD1,TGTGCCAGCAGTAAGGTGGAAGGGGGCAATGAAAAACTGTTTTTT,CASSKVEGGNEKLFF
TRBJ2-1,TRBV5-4,NA,NA,TGTGCCAGCAGCCGAAAACCCACCACTTTTAGCGACAATGAGCAGTTCTTC,CASSRKPTTFSDNEQFF
TRBJ1-5,TRBV7-8,NA,TRBD1,TGTGCCAGCAGCTACTACCCAGACAGGGGTGGTCAGCCCCAGCATTTT,CASSYYPDRGGQPQHF
TRBJ2-3,TRBV18,NA,NA,TGTGCCAGCTCATCGATGACAGCGACCCCAGATACGCAGTATTTT,CASSSMTATPDTQYF
TRBJ1-6,TRBV10-1,NA,NA,TGCGCCAGCAGTGACACAGGCTCACCCCTCCACTTT,CASSDTGSPLHF
TRBJ1-2,TRBV30,NA,NA,TGTGCCTGGAGAGTAGGAGGCTATGGCTACACCTTC,CAWRVGGYGYTF
TRBJ1-2,TRBV7-2,NA,NA,TGTGCCAGCAGCAGCAGGGAGACCCATGGCTACACCTTC,CASSSRETHGYTF
TRBJ2-4,TRBV27,NA,TRBD2,TGTGCCAGCAGTCCCTGGGGGGGAGCCAAAAACATTCAGTACTTC,CASSPWGGAKNIQYF
TRBJ2-7,TRBV18,NA,TRBD1,TGTGCCAGCTCACCACCTTCAGACAGGGGCGACGAGCAGTACTTC,CASSPPSDRGDEQYF
TRBJ1-5,TRBV6-6,NA,TRBD1,TGTGCCAGCAGTTACCCCGGGACAGTCGGGAATCAGCCCCAGCATTTT,CASSYPGTVGNQPQHF
TRBJ1-3,TRBV30,NA,NA,TGTGCCGGCCCTATTAGAAACACCATATATTTT,CAGPIRNTIYF
TRBJ2-4,TRBV6-6,NA,NA,TGTGCCAGCAGACGAGGTGGGGAGATAAGGCCCAAAAACATTCAGTACTTC,CASRRGGEIRPKNIQYF
TRBJ1-4,TRBV11-2,NA,NA,TGTGCCAGCGCAATACAGGATCTCACCGGAAAACTGTTTTTT,CASAIQDLTGKLFF
TRBJ2-7,TRBV6-2/TRBV6-3,NA,NA,TGTGCCAGCAGTTGGGGGCAAGCCTACGAGCAGTACTTC,CASSWGQAYEQYF
TRBJ2-2,TRBV6-5,once,TRBD2,TGTGCCAGCAGTTATCCAGCGGGGGGTGGGACCGGGGAGCTGTTTTTT,CASSYPAGGGTGELFF
TRBJ1-5,TRBV27,NA,NA,TGTGCCAGCAGCCCAGGGGTGGGCAATCAGCCCCAGCATTTT,CASSPGVGNQPQHF
TRBJ1-2,TRBV7-9,NA,NA,TGTGCCAGCAGCCCATTAGGAGGGGTCCCCTATGGCTACACCTTC,CASSPLGGVPYGYTF
TRBJ1-1,TRBV5-6,NA,TRBD1,TGTGCCAGCAGCTTCAGACAGGGTAATGTGGACACTGAAGCTTTCTTT,CASSFRQGNVDTEAFF
TRBJ2-3,TRBV16,NA,TRBD1,TGTGCCAGCAGCCAAGGACAGGCTAGCACAGATACGCAGTATTTT,CASSQGQASTDTQYF
TRBJ1-5,TRBV28,NA,NA,TGTGCCAGCAGTCCTACAGGAGGGAGCAATCAGCCCCAGCATTTT,CASSPTGGSNQPQHF
TRBJ2-5,TRBV5-1,NA,NA,TGCGCCAGCGGCAACCGTTGGGGACAAGAGACCCAGTACTTC,CASGNRWGQETQYF
TRBJ1-1,TRBV4-3,NA,NA,TGCGCCAGCAGCCAGGACGCGCACACTGAAGCTTTCTTT,CASSQDAHTEAFF
TRBJ2-2,TRBV5-6,NA,TRBD2,TGTGCCAGCAGCGGCGGGGGACCCGACACCGGGGAGCTGTTTTTT,CASSGGGPDTGELFF
TRBJ2-2,TRBV4-1,once,NA,TGCGCCAGCAGCCAAGATATCAACCGGGGTGGGGAGCTGTTTTTT,CASSQDINRGGELFF
TRBJ1-5,TRBV2,NA,TRBD1,TGTGCCAGCAGGGGACAGGGGGATCAGCCCCAGCATTTT,CASRGQGDQPQHF
TRBJ2-7,TRBV7-6,NA,NA,TGTGCCAGCACATCCAGTGGGGCCTACGAGCAGTACTTC,CASTSSGAYEQYF
TRBJ1-3,TRBV7-9,NA,NA,TGTGCCAGCAGCTTTAAGGACACCATATATTTT,CASSFKDTIYF
TRBJ1-1,TRBV7-6,NA,TRBD1,TGTGCCAGCAGCCGGACAGGGCCGGGAACTGAAGCTTTCTTT,CASSRTGPGTEAFF
TRBJ1-4,TRBV20-1,once,TRBD1,TGCAGTGCTATTGATAGACAGGGGTATGAAAAACTGTTTTTT,CSAIDRQGYEKLFF
TRBJ1-5,TRBV18,NA,NA,TGTGCCAGCTCACCGGAAACGTTAAGGGGTCAGCCCCAGCATTTT,CASSPETLRGQPQHF
TRBJ2-3,TRBV6-2/TRBV6-3,NA,NA,TGTGCCAGCAGCTTAGTTGGTACGCAGTATTTT,CASSLVGTQYF